These T cell receptor beta chains were read from a single sample in a study of blood T cells in healthy people across ages. TCRdb recomputed calls from the 5' RACE reads with MiXCR, one row per CDR3 protein. The sample consists of roughly 1.5 million distinct CDR3 sequences, under 55% of them appearing once. The sequenced material came from blood. The receptor source for this set is a woman under 30 in good health. Each CDR3 is given with its conserved first and last residue. A D gene is named only where the DNA matches it firmly. The size field is filled for only some rows; it gives once, few, many or a size class.

j_gene,v_gene,abundance,d_gene,len,CDR3aa,CDR3nt
TRBJ2-1,TRBV28,NA,TRBD2,17,CASRDGLAGRSYNEQFF,TGTGCCAGCAGAGACGGACTAGCGGGTCGCTCCTACAATGAGCAGTTCTTC
TRBJ2-5,TRBV4-1,NA,TRBD1,16,CASSQERDSSYNEQYF,TGCGCCAGCAGCCAAGAACGGGACAGCTCCTACAATGAGCAGTACTTC
TRBJ2-1,TRBV12-3/TRBV12-4,few,TRBD2,14,CASILVVAGDEQFF,TGTGCCAGCATTCTAGTAGTGGCGGGGGATGAGCAGTTCTTC
TRBJ2-7,TRBV6-6,NA,NA,15,CASTDSNGPWYEQYF,TGTGCCAGCACCGATTCGAATGGGCCTTGGTACGAGCAGTACTTC
TRBJ1-2,TRBV20-1,NA,NA,14,CSARRPRGNYGYTF,TGCAGTGCTAGAAGGCCCAGGGGCAACTATGGCTACACCTTC
TRBJ1-6,TRBV5-6,few,NA,14,CASSLTLDNSPLHF,TGTGCCAGCAGCTTGACACTGGATAATTCACCCCTCCACTTT
TRBJ2-5,TRBV21-1,NA,NA,13,CASSKSVPETQYF,TGTGCTAGCAGCAAATCAGTGCCAGAGACCCAGTACTTC
TRBJ2-1,TRBV2,NA,TRBD2,14,CASTGTSGFVEQFF,TGTGCCAGCACCGGGACTAGCGGTTTTGTAGAGCAGTTCTTC
TRBJ1-1,TRBV7-8,NA,NA,15,CASSLDVQRNTEAFF,TGTGCCAGCAGCTTAGATGTCCAGAGAAACACTGAAGCTTTCTTT
TRBJ2-3,TRBV20-1,NA,NA,16,CSARPYRGARTDTQYF,TGCAGTGCTCGCCCCTACCGGGGGGCCCGCACAGATACGCAGTATTTT
TRBJ2-3,TRBV7-8,NA,TRBD2,19,CASSLDRWTSGGSTDTQYF,TGTGCCAGCAGCTTAGATAGATGGACTAGCGGGGGGAGCACAGATACGCAGTATTTT
TRBJ1-4,TRBV2,NA,NA,14,CASSELRAGEKLFF,TGTGCCAGCAGTGAGCTGAGGGCTGGTGAAAAACTGTTTTTT
TRBJ2-5,TRBV20-1,few,NA,13,CSARDWIQETQYF,TGCAGTGCTAGAGACTGGATACAAGAGACCCAGTACTTC
TRBJ2-3,TRBV24-1,few,NA,13,CATSAKEWKAQYF,TGTGCCACCAGTGCCAAAGAATGGAAGGCGCAGTATTTT
TRBJ2-1,TRBV6-5,NA,NA,14,CASHPGAGYNEQFF,TGTGCCAGCCACCCGGGGGCAGGCTACAATGAGCAGTTCTTC
TRBJ2-7,TRBV27,NA,NA,16,CASSFEAGGFVCEQYF,TGTGCCAGCAGTTTTGAGGCAGGAGGGTTCGTCTGCGAGCAGTACTTC
TRBJ1-1,TRBV20-1,NA,NA,11,CSDGRSTEAFF,TGCAGTGACGGCAGATCCACTGAAGCTTTCTTT
TRBJ2-5,TRBV6-6,NA,TRBD2,17,CASSYGSSGGDGETQYF,TGTGCCAGCAGTTACGGCTCTAGCGGGGGGGATGGAGAGACCCAGTACTTC
TRBJ2-5,TRBV20-1,few,TRBD2,14,CSARDSLAGETQYF,TGCAGTGCTAGAGATTCCCTAGCGGGAGAGACCCAGTACTTC
TRBJ2-7,TRBV7-2,NA,NA,14,CASRIGGGTYEQYF,TGTGCCAGCAGGATCGGTGGCGGGACCTACGAGCAGTACTTC
TRBJ2-2,TRBV5-1,NA,NA,15,CASSPGGQGTGELFF,TGCGCCAGCAGCCCGGGGGGCCAAGGCACCGGGGAGCTGTTTTTT
TRBJ2-1,TRBV5-1,few,TRBD2,16,CASSLIAGPFYNEQFF,TGCGCCAGCAGCTTAATAGCGGGACCCTTTTACAATGAGCAGTTCTTC
TRBJ1-1,TRBV12-3/TRBV12-4,NA,NA,12,CASSLAPHEAFF,TGTGCCAGCAGTTTAGCCCCTCATGAAGCTTTCTTT
TRBJ2-1,TRBV7-2,NA,NA,15,CASSLTYGVVNEQFF,TGTGCCAGCAGCTTAACGTATGGTGTGGTCAATGAGCAGTTCTTC
TRBJ2-5,TRBV4-2,few,NA,15,CASSLGGGREETQYF,TGTGCCAGCAGCCTTGGCGGGGGCAGGGAAGAGACCCAGTACTTC
TRBJ2-7,TRBV29-1,NA,TRBD2,14,CSTQEASGPYEQYF,TGCAGCACTCAGGAGGCTAGCGGGCCCTACGAGCAGTACTTC
TRBJ1-2,TRBV11-2,NA,NA,11,CACRGGSGYTF,TGTGCCTGCCGTGGGGGTAGTGGCTACACCTTC